This T cell receptor beta chain is from a study of control samples from healthy donors and cancer patients. TCRdb's copy holds only in-frame clones and misses some; the assay was immunoSEQ multiplex PCR. The sample lists 120,000 or so clones; about nine tenths were seen once. The V gene lost 2 bases and the J gene lost 0 bases, with 12 bases spanning the gap. The CDR3 has 16 amino acids. Germline V gene lookup returns CDR1 SEHNR and CDR2 FQNEAQ (reference sequence). This sequence joins TRBV7-9 and TRBJ2-3; D is perhaps TRBD2 (6 bases). Sequencing was done on a sample of blood. This clonotype originated in a man aged 18-30 years in good health. The CDR3 loop is CASSLRAGLSTDTQYF. The DNA of the CDR3 is TGTGCCAGCAGCTTAAGAGCGGGCCTTAGCACAGATACGCAGTATTTT.